This T cell receptor (beta chain) was sequenced during a study of blood T cells in healthy people across ages. Germline V gene lookup returns CDR1 DFQATT and CDR2 SNEGSKA (reference sequence). The CDR3 runs to 11 residues. Findings and caveats of the study: Possibly confounding the expanded clonotype changes was the fact that donor CMV status was unknown.

Next came a second PCR, run for roughly 6 to 11 cycles, which used a sample-barcoded 5' primer along with a J-beta primer mix. TCRdb re-called the 5' RACE reads through MiXCR, storing one row per CDR3 protein. The sample lists some 730,000 distinct CDR3 sequences, 22% occurring once. This clonotype was seen a few times. No antigen is known for it. Per-sample PBMC isolation yielded at least 6.5 million cells. Extracted total RNA amounted to at least 6 micrograms for each sample. The clonotype comes from a man between 65 and 80 years old in good health. The gene calls are TRBV20-1 and TRBJ1-4; D unclear. Sequencing was carried out using blood. The CDR3 nucleotides read TGCAGCGGCCAAAAATGGGAAAAACTGTTTTTT. It yields the protein CSGQKWEKLFF.